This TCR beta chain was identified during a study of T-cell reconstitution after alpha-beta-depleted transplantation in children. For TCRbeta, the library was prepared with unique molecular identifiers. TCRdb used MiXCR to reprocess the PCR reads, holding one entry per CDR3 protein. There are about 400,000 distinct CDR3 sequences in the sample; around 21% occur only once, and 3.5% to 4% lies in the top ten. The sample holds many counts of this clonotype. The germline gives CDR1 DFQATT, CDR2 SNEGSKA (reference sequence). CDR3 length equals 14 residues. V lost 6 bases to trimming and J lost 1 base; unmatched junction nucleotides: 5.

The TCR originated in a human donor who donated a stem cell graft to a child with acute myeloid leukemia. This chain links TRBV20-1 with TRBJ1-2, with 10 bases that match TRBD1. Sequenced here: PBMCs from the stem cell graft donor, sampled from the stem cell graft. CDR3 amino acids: CSAEGTGVNYGYTF. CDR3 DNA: TGCAGTGCAGAAGGGACAGGGGTTAACTATGGCTACACCTTC.